Following are 6 T cell receptor beta chains from one sample sequenced in a study of cytomegalovirus exposure and HLA in healthy donors. Researchers ran the PCR with 60 Vbeta and 13 Jbeta primers. Sequenced by immunoSEQ multiplex PCR; TCRdb stores in-frame clones only, minus some. The data hold roughly 180,000 clones, with about four fifths observed a single time. Sequencing used PBMCs. These receptor sequences come from a man between 25 and 39 years old in good health and CMV-seropositive.

The chain employs TRBV28 and TRBJ2-5; TRBD2 matches 9 bases. Matching the DNA end better, TRBJ2-7 makes the J call doubtful. The length of the CDR3 is 18 residues. The germline V gene has CDR1 MDHEN and CDR2 SYDVKM. The CDR3 DNA reads as TGTGCCAGCAGTTCCACCCCCCACCTTGCGGGAGGGTCTTACGAGCAGTACTTC. Its translation is CASSSTPHLAGGSYEQYF.

This rearrangement joins TRBV4-1 to TRBJ1-5; D is possibly TRBD1 (6 bases). The CDR3 is made up of 16 amino acids. Germline V CDR1 and CDR2: MGHRA, YSYEKL. V dropped 0 bases and J dropped 3 bases, with 12 bases sitting between them. The CDR3 sequence is CASSQDGRGFNQPQHF. CDR3 bases: TGCGCCAGCAGCCAAGACGGCAGGGGTTTCAATCAGCCCCAGCATTTT.

V usage is TRBV27 and J usage is TRBJ2-7; D may be TRBD2 (6 bases). This CDR3 spans 14 amino acids. Germline V CDR1 and CDR2: MNHEY, SMNVEV (reference sequence). V lost 4 bases to trimming and J lost 6 bases, with 16 bases between them. CDR3 amino acids: CASSWGVGGAEQYF. CDR3 bases: TGTGCCAGCAGTTGGGGGGTTGGCGGAGCCGAGCAGTACTTC.

About this clone: In the same sample, other DNA sequences code for this CDR3. The V and J genes are TRBV20-1 and TRBJ2-7; weak D call: TRBD2 (5 bases). Germline-derived CDR1 and CDR2 are DFQATT and SNEGSKA (reference sequence). This CDR3 comprises 10 residues. Trimming removed 6 bases at V and 7 bases at J, with 10 bases between. The CDR3 region has the DNA TGCAGTGCGGGAGTACGGGAGCAGTACTTC. Its protein is CSAGVREQYF.

The DNA of the CDR3 is TGTGCCAGCAGTCCCACCCAACTAGCGGGCGCTAACAATGAGCAGTTCTTC. Its translation: CASSPTQLAGANNEQFF. J is TRBJ2-1 and V is TRBV27; 9 bases match TRBD2. The CDR3 totals 17 residues. The ends lost 5 bases at V and 5 bases at J; junction bases unmatched: 13. Germline CDR1 and CDR2: MNHEY and SMNVEV (reference sequence).

This clone was picked up a small number of times. This chain connects TRBV7-6 to TRBJ2-3, with D uncertain. The CDR3 runs 13 residues. Germline V gives CDR1 SGHVS, CDR2 FNYEAQ. Trimming shortened V by 2 bases and J by 9 bases, and 12 bases separated the two germline ends. CDR3 protein: CASSLSSSGTQYF. CDR3 nucleotides: TGTGCCAGCAGCTTAAGTAGCTCTGGGACGCAGTATTTT. Variable domain in full (rest from reference TRBV7-6 and TRBJ2-3): GAGVSQSPRYKVTKRGQDVALRCDPISGHVSLYWYRQALGQGPEFLTYFNYEAQQDKSGLPNDRFSAERPEGSISTLTIQRTEQRDSAMYRCASSLSSSGTQYFGPGTRLTVL.